The entry that follows covers one T cell receptor (beta chain) sequence. These data belong to a study of blood T cell repertoires in COVID-19. Here immunoSEQ multiplex PCR was the method, and the copy in TCRdb shows in-frame clones only, minus some. The sample includes under 170,000 clones, 75% to 90% of them seen just once. CDR3 length: 15 amino acids. The V gene end was trimmed by 8 bases and the J gene end by 1 base; junction bases not matched to a gene: 7. Per the germline V gene, CDR1 is MGHDK and CDR2 is SYGVNS. Sequencing was performed on peripheral blood. This receptor was taken from a woman aged 60-75 years with active or convalescent COVID-19. The chain has TRBV25-1 and TRBJ2-2, with 7 bases that match TRBD1. CDR3 amino acids: CASRPQGKNTGELFF. CDR3 coding DNA: TGTGCCAGCCGTCCACAGGGGAAGAACACCGGGGAGCTGTTTTTT.